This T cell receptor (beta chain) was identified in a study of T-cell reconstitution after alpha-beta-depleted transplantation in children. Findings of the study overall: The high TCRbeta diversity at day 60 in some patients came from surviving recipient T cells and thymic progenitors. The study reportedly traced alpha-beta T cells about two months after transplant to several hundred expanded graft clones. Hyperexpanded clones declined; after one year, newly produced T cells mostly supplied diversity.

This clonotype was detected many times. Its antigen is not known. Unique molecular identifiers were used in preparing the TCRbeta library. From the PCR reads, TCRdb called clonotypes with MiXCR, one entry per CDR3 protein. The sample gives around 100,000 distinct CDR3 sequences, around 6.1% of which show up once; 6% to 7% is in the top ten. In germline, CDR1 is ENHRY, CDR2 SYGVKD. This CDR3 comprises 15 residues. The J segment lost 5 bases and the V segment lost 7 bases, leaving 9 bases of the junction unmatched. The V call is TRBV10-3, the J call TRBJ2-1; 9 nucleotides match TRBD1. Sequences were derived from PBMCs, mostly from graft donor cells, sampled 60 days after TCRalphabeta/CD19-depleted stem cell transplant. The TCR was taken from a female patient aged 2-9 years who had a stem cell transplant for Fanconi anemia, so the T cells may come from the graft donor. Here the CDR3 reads CAITRPGQGHNEQFF. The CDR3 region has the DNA TGTGCCATCACGCGCCCGGGACAGGGCCACAATGAGCAGTTCTTC.